The present TCR beta chain was sequenced within a study of blood T cell repertoires in COVID-19. Study background: Sites across the United States, Italy and Spain contributed samples from acute and convalescent COVID-19. T cells, B-cell-depleted T cells, or PBMCs provided the cDNA or gDNA that served as material.

Germline lookup yields CDR1 MGHDK and CDR2 SYGVNS. The CDR3 has 12 amino acids. Trimming cost V 0 bases and J 7 bases, with 4 bases left between them. In the authors' workflow: The assay estimated nucleated cells by amplifying reference gene primers. Generated by immunoSEQ multiplex PCR, the TCRdb table keeps only in-frame clones and is missing some. V and J calls and clone size come straight from that table; D and trimming were deduced from the DNA. Among approximately 390,000 clones listed, approximately 88% were seen once. The V and J genes are TRBV25-1 and TRBJ2-1, with D unclear. The sequence was obtained from a woman in her 40s with acute COVID-19. Source material: PBMCs or T cells enriched from blood (not recorded which). This chain's CDR3 is CASSEYLNEQFF. Written as DNA, the CDR3 is TGTGCCAGCAGTGAATACCTTAATGAGCAGTTCTTC.